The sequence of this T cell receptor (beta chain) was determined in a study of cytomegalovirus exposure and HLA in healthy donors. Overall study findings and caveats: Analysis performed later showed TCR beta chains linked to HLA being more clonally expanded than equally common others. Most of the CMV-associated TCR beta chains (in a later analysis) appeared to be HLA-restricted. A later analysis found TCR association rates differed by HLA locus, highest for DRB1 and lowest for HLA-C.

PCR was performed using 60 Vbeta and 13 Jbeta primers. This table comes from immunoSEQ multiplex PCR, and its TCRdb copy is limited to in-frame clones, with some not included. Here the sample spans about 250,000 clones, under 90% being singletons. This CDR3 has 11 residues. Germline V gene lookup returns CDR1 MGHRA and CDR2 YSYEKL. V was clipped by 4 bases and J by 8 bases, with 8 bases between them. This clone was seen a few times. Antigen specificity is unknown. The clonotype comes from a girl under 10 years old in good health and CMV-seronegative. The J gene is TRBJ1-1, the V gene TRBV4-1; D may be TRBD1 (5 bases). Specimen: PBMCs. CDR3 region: CASSLGGEAFF. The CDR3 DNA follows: TGCGCCAGCAGCCTGGGGGGGGAAGCTTTCTTT.